One and the same sample provided the 32 T cell receptor beta chains below, sequenced in a study of control samples from healthy donors and cancer patients. Some clones are missing from TCRdb's copy, which holds only in-frame ones; the method was immunoSEQ multiplex PCR. The sample yields about 120,000 clones, roughly 90% seen once. The sample was blood. The source of these receptors is a man aged 50-59 years in good health.

The chain uses TRBV20-1 and TRBJ2-7; TRBD1 agrees at 7 bases. Germline CDR1 DFQATT, CDR2 SNEGSKA (reference sequence). The V segment lost 5 bases and the J segment 3 bases; nucleotides outside the gene matches: 1. The CDR3 contains 11 residues. CDR3 loop: CSAWDSYEQYF. In DNA, the CDR3 is TGCAGTGCTTGGGACAGCTACGAGCAGTACTTC.

The rearrangement links TRBV27 to TRBJ2-2, with 8 bases identical to TRBD1. This CDR3 region has 15 residues. CDR1 is MNHEY and CDR2 is SMNVEV in the germline V gene (reference sequence). V gave up 5 bases and J gave up 3 bases; unmatched junction bases: 5. The CDR3 spells CASSPGTGYTGELFF. As DNA, the CDR3 is TGTGCCAGCAGTCCCGGGACAGGATACACCGGGGAGCTGTTTTTT.

The rearrangement joins TRBV25-1 to TRBJ2-3, with TRBD2 as a possible D gene (6 bases). Trimming pared 5 bases from V and 5 bases from J, leaving 14 bases between. CDR3 length equals 14 residues. The germline V gene has CDR1 MGHDK and CDR2 SYGVNS. The CDR3 DNA follows: TGTGCCAGCAGTCCCCAGAGTAGCGGAGATACGCAGTATTTT. It codes for CASSPQSSGDTQYF.

The chain carries TRBV10-1 and TRBJ2-1; 10 bases line up with TRBD2. This CDR3 is built from 15 residues. V was pared by 6 bases and J by 5 bases, with 7 bases of the junction left unmatched. Germline CDR1 WNHNN, CDR2 SYGVQD (reference sequence). The CDR3 DNA reads TGCGCCAGCAGCCGTTTAGCGGGGGGCCACAATGAGCAGTTCTTC. It is translated as CASSRLAGGHNEQFF.

The CDR3 sequence is CASGRIGVNEKLFF. The CDR3 nucleotides read TGTGCCAGTGGTCGAATTGGAGTTAATGAAAAACTGTTTTTT. The chain couples TRBV19 to TRBJ1-4; D unresolved. The ends were cut back, 8 bases at V and 4 bases at J, with 14 bases in the middle. CDR3 length equals 14 residues. Germline loops: CDR1 LNHDA, CDR2 SQIVND (reference sequence).

The V and J genes are TRBV24-1 and TRBJ1-1; D gene uncertain. V was clipped by 0 bases and J by 3 bases, with 1 base between them. The CDR3 has 12 residues. Germline values: CDR1 KGHDR, CDR2 SFDVKD. CDR3 region: CATSDLDTEAFF. The CDR3 bases are TGTGCCACCAGTGATTTGGACACTGAAGCTTTCTTT.

The V and J genes are TRBV27 and TRBJ1-6, with a tentative D call TRBD1 (5 bases). The germline V and J ends were trimmed by 5 bases and 10 bases, with 18 bases remaining between them. CDR3 length equals 15 residues. In germline, CDR1 is MNHEY, CDR2 SMNVEV (reference sequence). In DNA form, the CDR3 reads TGTGCCAGCAGTCCCATCGGGGGGATAGGATCACCCCTCCACTTT. Amino acids: CASSPIGGIGSPLHF.

This clone was seen only a few times. The V gene is TRBV6-5, the J gene TRBJ2-7, with D perhaps assigned TRBD1 or TRBD2 (6 bases each). This CDR3 has 16 amino acids. The V and J ends lost 6 bases and 6 bases respectively, with 24 bases between them. Germline CDR1 is MNHEY and CDR2 is SVGAGI. CDR3 region: CASSYPTSGGLREQYF. CDR3 in DNA: TGTGCCAGCAGCTACCCTACTTCCGGGGGCCTCCGCGAGCAGTACTTC.

J is TRBJ1-4 and V is TRBV5-1; TRBD1 aligns across 10 bases. The V and J ends lost 6 bases and 7 bases, in that order; junction bases with no gene match: 6. The CDR3 is 14 amino acids. Germline-derived CDR1 and CDR2 are SGHRS and YFSETQ. CDR3 sequence: CASTPTGGGEKLFF. The DNA of the CDR3 is TGCGCCAGCACCCCGACAGGGGGCGGTGAAAAACTGTTTTTT.

V usage is TRBV5-1 and J usage is TRBJ2-4, with 8 bases matching TRBD1. Trimming cost V 6 bases and J 3 bases; bases outside gene matches: 14. Germline V gene sequence: CDR1 SGHRS, CDR2 YFSETQ. This CDR3 comprises 17 residues. The CDR3 bases are TGCGCCAGCACCGGGGGAATCCAGGGGGCGGTCAAAAACATTCAGTACTTC. Amino acid sequence: CASTGGIQGAVKNIQYF.

This clone was counted a single time. The chain employs TRBV14 and TRBJ2-2, with D possibly being TRBD1 (6 bases). Germline V gene sequence: CDR1 SGHDN, CDR2 FVKESK. CDR3 length: 14 residues. With 0 bases removed from V and 4 bases from J, the gap between germline ends came to 6 bases. CDR3 sequence reads: CASSQDRGTGELFF. The DNA for the CDR3 is TGTGCCAGCAGCCAAGACAGGGGCACCGGGGAGCTGTTTTTT.

Concerning this clone: Other DNA sequences in the sample encode the same CDR3. V gene TRBV18 combines with J gene TRBJ2-3, with D maybe TRBD1 (5 bases). Germline values: CDR1 KGHSH, CDR2 LQKENI. This CDR3 is built from 13 residues. The V gene lost 2 bases and the J gene lost 4 bases, with 7 bases spanning the gap. CDR3 coding DNA: TGTGCCAGCTCACCAAGGGGTGCAGATACGCAGTATTTT. Translated: CASSPRGADTQYF.

The rearrangement joins TRBV3-1 (or the pseudogene TRBV3-2) to TRBJ2-2; no clear D. CDR1 is LGHDT, CDR2 YNNKEL, per germline (reference sequence). This CDR3 region has 15 residues. V was pared by 0 bases and J by 1 base, with 6 bases between. The DNA for the CDR3 is TGTGCCAGCAGCCAAGATCCCCAGAACACCGGGGAGCTGTTTTTT. Translated, it gives CASSQDPQNTGELFF.

V is TRBV5-4 and J is TRBJ1-1, with 7 bases identical to TRBD1. J gave up 3 bases and V 0 bases, and 2 bases lay outside the gene matches. From germline, CDR1 is SGHNT and CDR2 YYREEE (reference sequence). This CDR3 is built from 14 residues. The CDR3 DNA is TGTGCCAGCAGCTTGGAACAGGGGTACACTGAAGCTTTCTTT. Protein sequence: CASSLEQGYTEAFF.

The chain combines TRBV18 with TRBJ2-7; the match to TRBD1 covers 9 bases. Germline V lookup: CDR1 KGHSH, CDR2 LQKENI. V lost 3 bases to trimming and J lost 3 bases; unmatched junction nucleotides: 6. The CDR3 has 15 amino acids. In DNA form, the CDR3 reads TGTGCCAGCTCACCGGGACAGGGATTGTTCTACGAGCAGTACTTC. It codes for CASSPGQGLFYEQYF.

This chain links TRBV6-5 with TRBJ1-1; unclear D gene. The CDR3 sequence is 14 residues long. Germline CDR1 and CDR2: MNHEY and SVGAGI. Trimming removed 8 bases from V and 1 base from J, with 14 bases in between. The CDR3 sequence: CASSHGNRNTEAFF. CDR3 bases: TGTGCCAGCTCTCACGGGAATCGGAACACTGAAGCTTTCTTT.

This clone was detected only a few times. The V gene is TRBV25-1, the J gene TRBJ1-2; tentative D call: TRBD1 (5 bases). Germline lookup yields CDR1 MGHDK and CDR2 SYGVNS. The V and J ends lost 0 bases and 5 bases respectively, with 13 bases between them. The CDR3 spans 15 residues. The CDR3 loop reads CASSEYGQGSYGYTF. In DNA form, the CDR3 reads TGTGCCAGCAGTGAATATGGGCAGGGCAGTTATGGCTACACCTTC.

This chain connects TRBV5-1 to TRBJ2-7, with a weak D call TRBD1 (6 bases). Trimming left V 5 bases short and J 5 bases short, with 20 bases between. In germline, CDR1 is SGHRS, CDR2 YFSETQ. The CDR3 runs 15 residues. The CDR3 loop is CASRRVGASSNEQYF. The CDR3 region has the DNA TGCGCCAGCAGACGGGTGGGGGCTTCGAGTAACGAGCAGTACTTC.

V is TRBV2 and J is TRBJ1-6; D is uncertain. Germline V lookup: CDR1 SNHLY, CDR2 FYNNEI. Trimming stripped 0 bases from V and 3 bases from J, with 0 bases between. The CDR3 is 13 amino acids. The CDR3 bases are TGTGCCAGCAGTGAAGCCTATAATTCACCCCTCCACTTT. It yields the protein CASSEAYNSPLHF.

This chain connects TRBV9 to TRBJ2-7, with D possibly TRBD2 on 6 matching bases. This CDR3 region has 16 residues. V lost 0 bases, J lost 3 bases, and 16 bases lay in between. Germline values: CDR1 SGDLS, CDR2 YYNGEE. CDR3 DNA sequence: TGTGCCAGCAGCGTAGAGGTATTAGCGGCGCACTACGAGCAGTACTTC. Protein sequence: CASSVEVLAAHYEQYF. Using reference TRBV9 and TRBJ2-7 for the parts outside the CDR3, the full variable domain is DSGVTQTPKHLITATGQRVTLRCSPRSGDLSVYWYQQSLDQGLQFLIQYYNGEERAKGNILERFSAQQFPDLHSELNLSSLELGDSALYFCASSVEVLAAHYEQYFGPGTRLTVT.

The chain joins TRBV5-5 to TRBJ2-2; possible D gene TRBD1, 6 bases. The germline V and J ends were trimmed by 1 base and 1 base, with 8 bases remaining between them. The CDR3 has 15 residues. Germline V lookup: CDR1 SGHKS, CDR2 YYEKEE (reference sequence). This CDR3 reads CASSLSGQNTGELFF. The DNA for the CDR3 is TGTGCCAGCAGCTTGTCGGGACAGAACACCGGGGAGCTGTTTTTT. The complete variable domain, with remaining parts taken from reference TRBV5-5 and TRBJ2-2, reads DAGVTQSPTHLIKTRGQQVTLRCSPISGHKSVSWYQQVLGQGPQFIFQYYEKEERGRGNFPDRFSARQFPNYSSELNVNALLLGDSALYLCASSLSGQNTGELFFGEGSRLTVL.

This chain uses TRBV30 with TRBJ1-1; D is unclear. The CDR3 contains 13 residues. CDR1 GTSNPN and CDR2 SVGIG come from the germline V gene (reference sequence). V shed 0 bases and J shed 2 bases, with 7 bases lying between them. CDR3 nucleotides: TGTGCCTGGAGTGTAACACAAAACACTGAAGCTTTCTTT. It encodes CAWSVTQNTEAFF.

This clone was counted a few times. This chain links TRBV7-6 with TRBJ2-7; either TRBD1 or TRBD2 may supply D (5 bases each). Germline values: CDR1 SGHVS, CDR2 FNYEAQ. Between the trimmed V and J ends, which lost 5 bases and 3 bases, there was a span of 14 bases. The CDR3 totals 14 residues. CDR3: CASSPGLGHYEQYF. The CDR3 DNA reads TGTGCCAGCAGCCCCGGACTGGGGCACTACGAGCAGTACTTC.

V gene TRBV19 combines with J gene TRBJ1-4; D is perhaps TRBD1 (6 bases). V lost 5 bases to trimming and J lost 10 bases, with 23 bases between them. The germline gives CDR1 LNHDA, CDR2 SQIVND (reference sequence). The CDR3 extends over 16 amino acids. The CDR3 loop reads CASSQSPPQQGGKLFF. For the CDR3, the DNA is TGTGCCAGTAGTCAAAGCCCCCCTCAACAGGGTGGAAAACTGTTTTTT.

This chain uses TRBV19 with TRBJ1-2, with 10 bases aligning to TRBD1. Germline-derived CDR1 and CDR2 are LNHDA and SQIVND (reference sequence). This CDR3 contains 13 residues. Trimming cost V 8 bases and J 7 bases; bases outside gene matches: 7. CDR3 DNA: TGTGCCAGTTCGGACAGGGGGAAGGGTGGCTACACCTTC. Its protein is CASSDRGKGGYTF.

The CDR3 here is CASGQGRTEAFF. For the CDR3, the DNA is TGTGCCAGCGGTCAGGGGAGAACTGAAGCTTTCTTT. The rearrangement uses TRBV5-8 and TRBJ1-1; maybe TRBD1 (6 bases). This CDR3 contains 12 residues. CDR1 is SGHTS and CDR2 is YDEGEE in the germline V gene. Deletions cut 7 bases from V and 5 bases from J, with 12 bases between.

The gene calls are TRBV19 and TRBJ2-2, with unresolved D. This CDR3 is built from 12 residues. Germline V gene lookup returns CDR1 LNHDA and CDR2 SQIVND (reference sequence). V was trimmed by 6 bases and J by 4 bases, leaving 6 bases between them. CDR3 in amino acids: CASSSTTGELFF. DNA of the CDR3: TGTGCCAGTAGCAGCACCACCGGGGAGCTGTTTTTT.

This chain uses TRBV5-1 with TRBJ1-2; TRBD1 matches 7 bases. V lost 4 bases and J lost 3; bases outside the gene matches: 9. Germline CDR1 reads SGHRS; CDR2 reads YFSETQ. This CDR3 is built from 15 residues. The DNA of the CDR3 is TGCGCCAGCAGCCCTCACAGGGGAGGGGACTATGGCTACACCTTC. Translated, it gives CASSPHRGGDYGYTF.

This clone came up a few times. The chain recombines TRBV9 with TRBJ1-1, with D perhaps matching TRBD1 (5 bases). The V gene's germline CDR1 is SGDLS and CDR2 YYNGEE. Trimming pared 4 bases from V and 5 bases from J, leaving 15 bases between. The CDR3 contains 14 residues. The CDR3 spells CASSPEGKATEAFF. The DNA for the CDR3 is TGTGCCAGCAGCCCTGAGGGGAAAGCTACTGAAGCTTTCTTT.

The chain combines TRBV2 with TRBJ1-1; D ambiguous. Germline loops: CDR1 SNHLY, CDR2 FYNNEI. This CDR3 is 11 amino acids long. V was shortened by 6 bases and J by 8 bases, with 10 bases between the two germline ends. CDR3 in amino acids: CASSGIREAFF. The CDR3 coding sequence is TGTGCCAGCAGCGGCATAAGAGAAGCTTTCTTT.

This chain links TRBV2 with TRBJ2-7, with 11 bases aligning to TRBD1. The CDR3 length is 15 residues. V was clipped by 6 bases and J by 3 bases; unmatched bases: 7. Germline V gene data show CDR1 as SNHLY and CDR2 as FYNNEI. The CDR3 reads CASRVGGTGGYEQYF. For the CDR3, the DNA is TGTGCCAGCAGGGTCGGAGGGACAGGGGGCTACGAGCAGTACTTC.

This clone was detected only once. The rearrangement links TRBV2 to TRBJ1-2, with D unclear. Deletions cut 2 bases from V and 0 bases from J, with 7 bases between. This CDR3 has 14 residues. Germline V gene lookup returns CDR1 SNHLY and CDR2 FYNNEI. The CDR3 DNA is TGTGCCAGCAGTGAAACACAAGCTAACTATGGCTACACCTTC. Protein product: CASSETQANYGYTF.